This T cell receptor (beta chain) originates from a study of cytomegalovirus exposure and HLA in healthy donors. Across the whole study: The same platform was used for the 120 validation repertoires and the roughly 680 first-cohort repertoires, a later analysis reported.

Among the 120 subjects of the validation cohort, separate from the approximately 670-subject first cohort, were the donors. TCRdb's copy holds only in-frame clones and misses some; the assay was immunoSEQ multiplex PCR. The data show over 200,000 clones, with 65% to 85% seen just once and 11% to 15% held by the top ten. Trimming pared 8 bases from V and 1 base from J, leaving 18 bases between. CDR1 is SGHVS and CDR2 is FNYEAQ in the germline V gene. The CDR3 is 16 amino acids. The chain uses TRBV7-6 and TRBJ1-3; perhaps TRBD1 as D (6 bases). This receptor was identified in a young woman in good health and CMV-seropositive. The sequencing input was PBMCs. DNA for the CDR3: TGTGCCAGCTCTTCCCCACAGAGGGGGTCTGGAAACACCATATATTTT. It yields the protein CASSSPQRGSGNTIYF. Filled out from reference TRBV7-6 and TRBJ1-3, the complete variable domain reads GAGVSQSPRYKVTKRGQDVALRCDPISGHVSLYWYRQALGQGPEFLTYFNYEAQQDKSGLPNDRFSAERPEGSISTLTIQRTEQRDSAMYRCASSSPQRGSGNTIYFGEGSWLTVV.